These T cell receptor beta chains were read from a single sample in a study of Ad26.COV2.S vaccination and SARS-CoV-2 variants. Repertoires were generated with immunoSEQ multiplex PCR, while TCRdb's copy carries only in-frame clones and drops some. The sample carries about 350,000 clones, 75% to 90% recorded once. Sequencing used peripheral blood, obtained in a trial of Ad26.COV2.S vaccine versus placebo. Receptor source: a person between 18 and 65 years old who received the Ad26.COV2.S COVID-19 vaccine or a placebo. CDR3s include the opening cysteine and the closing phenylalanine or tryptophan. A D gene is named only where the DNA matches it firmly. Not all rows give a size; the values are once, few, many and, for expanded clones, a class.

d_call j_call clone_size v_call cdr3_length cdr3_nt cdr3_aa
NA TRBJ1-3 NA TRBV28 11 TGTGCCAGCATCAGGCGGCACACCATATATTTT CASIRRHTIYF
NA TRBJ2-3 once TRBV4-2 16 TGTGCCAGCAGCCAAGTGGGGGGCCGGGGTACAGATACGCAGTATTTT CASSQVGGRGTDTQYF
NA TRBJ2-7 once TRBV10-2 11 TGCGCCAGCAGTGACTCCTACGAGCAGTACTTC CASSDSYEQYF
NA TRBJ2-3 NA TRBV5-4 15 TGTGCCAGCAGCTCAGCTGTGGGGGGCACAGATACGCAGTATTTT CASSSAVGGTDTQYF
NA TRBJ2-7 NA TRBV25-1 15 TGTGCCAGCAGTGAATATCAAGCGAGTTACTACGAGCAGTACTTC CASSEYQASYYEQYF
NA TRBJ1-3 NA TRBV7-9 15 TGTGCCAGCAGCCCCAGAGGGCCCTCTGGAAACACCATATATTTT CASSPRGPSGNTIYF
TRBD2 TRBJ2-7 NA TRBV27 14 TGTGCCAGCAGTTTTCCCGGGAGGGATGGCGAGCAGTACTTC CASSFPGRDGEQYF
NA TRBJ2-2 NA TRBV2 14 TGTGCCAGCAGGGAGGACAGAAACACCGGGGAGCTGTTTTTT CASREDRNTGELFF
TRBD2 TRBJ2-1 NA TRBV7-2 17 TGTGCCAGCAGCCCTTGGACTAGCGGGAGGGCCGGGAATAAGCAGTTCTTC CASSPWTSGRAGNKQFF
NA TRBJ1-1 NA TRBV6-6 14 TGTGCCAGCACCACAGGTAGGGTGAACACTGAAGCTTTCTTT CASTTGRVNTEAFF
TRBD1 TRBJ1-5 NA TRBV19 20 TGTGCCAGTACGGGCAATATCCGGGACAGGGGGATGTGGGGCAATCAGCCCCAGCATTTT CASTGNIRDRGMWGNQPQHF
NA TRBJ1-1 NA TRBV6-5 15 TGTGCCAGCAGTTCCTCGGGAAACGGAGGCACTGAAGCTTTCTTT CASSSSGNGGTEAFF
NA TRBJ1-1 NA TRBV4-3 14 TGCGCCAGCAGCGATACCGGGTTGAACACTGAAGCTTTCTTT CASSDTGLNTEAFF
NA TRBJ2-5 NA TRBV18 14 TGTGCCAGCTCACCACAGGGGACCCAAGAGACCCAGTACTTC CASSPQGTQETQYF
TRBD1 TRBJ2-7 few TRBV11-2 12 TGTGCCAGCAGCCGAGACAGGGGCGAGCAGTACTTC CASSRDRGEQYF
TRBD1 TRBJ2-5 NA TRBV28 15 TGTGCCAGCAGTTTGGGGGGACAGGGTAGAGAGACCCAGTACTTC CASSLGGQGRETQYF
TRBD2 TRBJ2-5 NA TRBV6-5 16 TGTGCCAGCAGTTACTCGGGACTAGCGGGAGGGGAGACCCAGTACTTC CASSYSGLAGGETQYF
TRBD1 TRBJ2-5 NA TRBV7-3 12 TGTGCCAGCAGCGCGACAGGGGGGACCCAGTACTTC CASSATGGTQYF
NA TRBJ1-5 few TRBV4-3 13 TGCGCCAGCAGCAGGGACAAAAATCAGCCCCAGCATTTT CASSRDKNQPQHF
NA TRBJ2-1 NA TRBV7-3 15 TGTGCCAGCAGCTCCCGAACTAGCAACTGGAATGAGCAGTTCTTC CASSSRTSNWNEQFF
NA TRBJ2-5 NA TRBV20-1 11 TGCATGGGGGCTATCCAAGAGACCCAGTACTTC CMGAIQETQYF
TRBD2 TRBJ2-1 NA TRBV19 15 TGTGCCAGTAGTACGGGACTAGTGGTCTCCAATGAGCAGTTCTTC CASSTGLVVSNEQFF
NA TRBJ1-4 many TRBV28 13 TGTGCCAGCAACCCAGGATACAATGAAAAACTGTTTTTT CASNPGYNEKLFF
NA TRBJ1-1 NA TRBV7-9 11 TGTGCCAGCAGCTTACCCCCTCGGTCGTTCTTT CASSLPPRSFF
NA TRBJ2-3 NA TRBV7-2 15 TGTGCCAGCAGCCCCCGAGGGGGGGGACCAGATACGCAGTATTTT CASSPRGGGPDTQYF
TRBD2 TRBJ2-5 NA TRBV29-1 18 TGCAGCGCCCGAAAAGGGACTAGCGGGAGACTGGCAGGAGAGACCCAGTACTTC CSARKGTSGRLAGETQYF
NA TRBJ1-5 NA TRBV4-2 15 TGTGCCAGCAGCCAAGAAAACACACGGGGCCAGCCCCAGCATTTT CASSQENTRGQPQHF